This T cell receptor (beta chain) was recovered during a study of T cells in Graves' hyperthyroidism and ophthalmopathy. About this clonotype itself: This sequence may be a read error, since a much larger clone differs from it by one base.

TCR beta CDR3 regions were amplified from RNA. A set of HTBI primers served as the primers for a first-round RT-PCR of the TCR CDR3. TCRdb passed the multiplex PCR reads through MiXCR, listing each CDR3 protein once. The sample lists approximately 590,000 distinct CDR3 sequences, roughly 50% seen once, with 6.5% to 9% in the top ten. Trimming shortened V by 6 bases and J by 4 bases, and 12 bases separated the two germline ends. The CDR3 length is 13 residues. Germline assignment: CDR1 MGHDK and CDR2 SYGVNS. The receptor was derived from a woman under 30 with Graves' hyperthyroidism. V and J are TRBV25-1 and TRBJ1-2; perhaps TRBD1 as D (5 bases). The sample comprised peripheral blood or thyroid tissue (not recorded which). The CDR3 reads CASRDDSIYGYTF. CDR3 DNA sequence: TGTGCCAGCAGAGACGACAGTATCTATGGCTACACCTTC.